These T cell receptor beta chains were read from a single sample in a study of T-cell memory formation after mild COVID-19. TCRdb reprocessed the 5' RACE reads via MiXCR and lists one record per CDR3 protein. This table holds around 80,000 distinct CDR3 sequences, about 13% found once. The sequencing sample was made of PBMCs or a T cell subset sorted from them (not recorded which). The receptor set was obtained from a man between 18 and 35 years old who had mild COVID-19 (a few samples of this study predate the infection). Cell type and time point are not known. Both conserved end residues are part of each CDR3. The order of the fields is V gene, J gene, D gene, clone size, CDR3 protein, CDR3 DNA. A D gene is named only where the DNA matches it firmly. Some rows mark clone size as missing; the rest say once, few, many or name a class of expanded clone.

TRBV9	TRBJ1-2	.	many	CASSVATAGNYGYTF	TGTGCCAGCAGCGTAGCTACGGCAGGGAACTATGGCTACACCTTC
TRBV7-8	TRBJ2-1	TRBD1	.	CASSLRGPGNEQFF	TGTGCCAGCAGCCTCAGGGGGCCGGGCAATGAGCAGTTCTTC
TRBV6-2/TRBV6-3	TRBJ2-6	.	many	CASSYGGGANVLTF	TGTGCCAGCAGTTACGGGGGTGGGGCCAACGTCCTGACTTTC
TRBV20-1	TRBJ2-7	.	few	CSARRGTYSYEQYF	TGCAGTGCTAGACGGGGGACTTACTCCTACGAGCAGTACTTC
TRBV10-2	TRBJ2-3	TRBD1	many	CASSETGATDTQYF	TGCGCCAGCAGTGAAACAGGGGCCACAGATACGCAGTATTTT
TRBV28	TRBJ2-3	TRBD1	many	CASSLDRAGTDTQYF	TGTGCCAGCAGTCTAGACAGGGCAGGCACAGATACGCAGTATTTT
TRBV7-3	TRBJ2-1	.	many	CASSSSGVPYNEQFF	TGTGCCAGCAGCTCGTCAGGGGTCCCCTACAATGAGCAGTTCTTC
TRBV4-1	TRBJ1-1	TRBD1	.	CASSQGDRVNTEAFF	TGCGCCAGCAGCCAAGGGGACAGGGTGAACACTGAAGCTTTCTTT
TRBV29-1	TRBJ1-1	.	few	CSGREGNTEAFF	TGCAGCGGTAGGGAGGGGAACACTGAAGCTTTCTTT
TRBV4-3	TRBJ2-7	TRBD1	few	CASSRHRGAYEQYF	TGCGCCAGCAGCCGTCACAGGGGAGCCTACGAGCAGTACTTC
TRBV7-2	TRBJ1-2	TRBD1	.	CASSFLRTGANYGYTF	TGTGCCAGCAGCTTTCTCAGGACAGGGGCTAACTATGGCTACACCTTC
TRBV12-5	TRBJ2-1	.	.	CASGFLRRRIYNEQFF	TGTGCTAGTGGTTTCCTCCGTCGGAGGATCTACAATGAGCAGTTCTTC
TRBV7-8	TRBJ2-7	.	.	CASGPGALVYEQYF	TGTGCCAGCGGCCCTGGGGCACTCGTCTACGAGCAGTACTTC
TRBV4-1	TRBJ1-1	TRBD1	.	CASSQEGTGMANTEAFF	TGCGCCAGCAGCCAAGAGGGGACAGGGATGGCGAACACTGAAGCTTTCTTT
TRBV27	TRBJ2-3	TRBD1	few	CASSTTGDDTDTQYF	TGTGCCAGCAGTACGACAGGGGACGACACAGATACGCAGTATTTT
TRBV20-1	TRBJ1-2	.	.	CSARGGGTGYTF	TGCAGTGCTAGAGGAGGGGGTACTGGCTACACCTTC
TRBV6-2/TRBV6-3	TRBJ2-2	.	.	CASSKGTNTGELFF	TGTGCCAGCAGTAAAGGGACGAACACCGGGGAGCTGTTTTTT
TRBV20-1	TRBJ2-1	TRBD1	few	CSAPPTQGQAYNEQFF	TGCAGTGCCCCACCCACCCAGGGACAGGCCTACAATGAGCAGTTCTTC
TRBV27	TRBJ2-4	.	few	CASSQKGSPGAKNIQYF	TGTGCCAGCAGTCAAAAGGGATCCCCGGGGGCCAAAAACATTCAGTACTTC
TRBV6-5	TRBJ2-5	TRBD2	few	CASSYGTRSYF	TGTGCCAGCAGTTACGGGACTAGGTCCTACTTC
TRBV18	TRBJ1-2	.	few	CASSPPVRYGYTF	TGTGCCAGCTCACCACCGGTACGTTATGGCTACACCTTC
TRBV6-2/TRBV6-3	TRBJ2-1	.	few	CASTPSSRALYNEQFF	TGTGCCAGCACCCCAAGTAGCAGGGCCCTCTACAATGAGCAGTTCTTC
TRBV7-2	TRBJ2-7	TRBD2	.	CASSLASYPGLAGYYEQYF	TGTGCCAGCAGCTTAGCTTCATATCCGGGACTAGCGGGATACTACGAGCAGTACTTC
TRBV12-3/TRBV12-4	TRBJ2-7	TRBD1	few	CASSYTGTGTDYYEQYF	TGTGCCAGCAGTTATACCGGGACAGGAACAGATTACTACGAGCAGTACTTC
TRBV28	TRBJ2-3	.	.	CASRTPGGDTQYF	TGTGCCAGCAGAACCCCCGGGGGAGATACGCAGTATTTT
TRBV4-1	TRBJ2-3	.	.	CASSGGRGAGDTQYF	TGCGCCAGCAGCGGAGGCAGGGGGGCCGGGGATACGCAGTATTTT
TRBV12-3/TRBV12-4	TRBJ2-3	TRBD2	few	CASSFLAGSDTQYF	TGTGCCAGCAGTTTTTTAGCGGGGTCAGATACGCAGTATTTT
TRBV25-1	TRBJ2-2	TRBD2	few	CASGLAGGPVGGELFF	TGTGCCAGCGGACTAGCGGGGGGGCCTGTCGGCGGGGAGCTGTTTTTT
TRBV29-1	TRBJ2-5	.	many	CSVGKGGETQYF	TGCAGCGTTGGCAAGGGGGGAGAGACCCAGTACTTC
TRBV7-2	TRBJ2-3	TRBD2	.	CASSHPQRGAHTQYF	TGTGCCAGCAGCCACCCCCAGCGGGGCGCCCATACGCAGTATTTT
TRBV6-4	TRBJ2-2	TRBD1	many	CASSDGQGAGELFF	TGTGCCAGCAGTGACGGACAGGGGGCCGGGGAGCTGTTTTTT
TRBV7-6	TRBJ2-7	TRBD2	.	CASSFSGGGPRSSYEQYF	TGTGCCAGCAGCTTTTCCGGCGGGGGACCTCGAAGCTCCTACGAGCAGTACTTC
TRBV15	TRBJ2-3	.	.	CATRPGRESDTQYF	TGTGCCACCAGGCCCGGCAGGGAATCAGATACGCAGTATTTT
TRBV4-1	TRBJ2-4	.	few	CASSQGQLAKNIQYF	TGCGCCAGCAGCCAAGGTCAGCTAGCCAAAAACATTCAGTACTTC
TRBV15	TRBJ1-2	.	.	CATSTRDPSGYGYTF	TGTGCCACCAGCACTCGGGACCCTAGCGGCTATGGCTACACCTTC
TRBV7-2	TRBJ2-1	.	.	CASSHGNTEQFF	TGTGCCAGCTCCCACGGTAACACTGAGCAGTTCTTC
TRBV7-6	TRBJ2-3	.	.	CASSLDISTDTQYF	TGTGCCAGCAGCTTAGACATATCCACAGATACGCAGTATTTT
TRBV6-2/TRBV6-3	TRBJ1-1	.	few	CASSYGLGSNTEAFF	TGTGCCAGCAGTTACGGGCTGGGATCGAACACTGAAGCTTTCTTT
TRBV4-1	TRBJ2-7	.	many	CASSAQTFKDEQYF	TGCGCCAGCAGCGCGCAAACCTTCAAGGACGAGCAGTACTTC
TRBV6-5	TRBJ2-7	TRBD1	many	CASRTGTGSPYEQYF	TGTGCCAGCAGAACCGGGACAGGGAGTCCCTACGAGCAGTACTTC
TRBV6-6	TRBJ2-2	.	.	CASSYSSRLPTGELFF	TGTGCCAGCAGTTACTCTTCACGACTACCTACCGGGGAGCTGTTTTTT
TRBV4-3	TRBJ2-3	TRBD2	few	CASSQEPSGGVASTDTQYF	TGCGCCAGCAGCCAAGAGCCTAGCGGGGGGGTCGCTAGCACAGATACGCAGTATTTT
TRBV30	TRBJ2-1	TRBD1	.	CAWSRTGVADEQFF	TGTGCCTGGAGTAGGACAGGGGTGGCCGATGAGCAGTTCTTC
TRBV10-3	TRBJ2-5	TRBD1	.	CAISVPGQEQETQYF	TGTGCCATCAGCGTACCGGGACAGGAGCAAGAGACCCAGTACTTC
TRBV11-2	TRBJ2-7	.	.	CASSSDYGGYEQYF	TGTGCCAGCAGCTCGGACTATGGGGGTTACGAGCAGTACTTC
TRBV4-1	TRBJ2-7	.	.	CASSPVPPEAGMGEQYF	TGCGCCAGCAGCCCAGTACCCCCAGAGGCAGGTATGGGGGAGCAGTACTTC
TRBV7-2	TRBJ1-1	.	few	CASSLEVTLGTEAFF	TGTGCCAGCAGCTTAGAAGTCACCCTGGGCACTGAAGCTTTCTTT
TRBV20-1	TRBJ2-3	.	.	CSASKVGPPSTDTQYF	TGCAGTGCCAGCAAAGTAGGGCCCCCGAGCACAGATACGCAGTATTTT